The 14 T cell receptor beta chains given below trace back to one sample, sequenced in a study of regulatory T cells in long-lasting Graves disease. The time point is: newly diagnosed GD, antithyroid drugs for less than 3 months. The TCR library was prepared using RNA isolated from PBMCs. Arm-PCR of CDR3 regions with iRepertoire HTBI primers generated TCR beta libraries. TCRdb recomputed calls from the multiplex PCR reads with MiXCR, one row per CDR3 protein. The sample lists approximately 440,000 distinct CDR3 sequences, around 15% seen once, with 10% to 15% in the top ten. This sample was also put to use in a study of T cells in Graves' hyperthyroidism and ophthalmopathy.

The specimen comprised peripheral blood mononuclear cells (PBMCs), sampled at new diagnosis, from a patient treated with antithyroid drugs. Receptors originate from a man aged 35-49 years with Graves disease.

Notes on this clonotype: An end of the junction does not agree with germline; a read error may underlie this. This chain uses TRBV4-1 with TRBJ2-1, with TRBD2 identical over 10 bases. Germline V gene data show CDR1 as MGHRA and CDR2 as YSYEKL. The CDR3 contains 16 residues. CDR3 bases: TGTGCCAGCAGCTCGGTAGCGGGAGGTTCCTACAATGAGCAGTTCTTC. Translating it yields CASSSVAGGSYNEQFF.

This clonotype was counted ten times or more. This chain connects TRBV7-3 to TRBJ2-1; 9 bases are a match to TRBD1. This CDR3 comprises 14 residues. Germline trimming cut 6 bases from V and 5 bases from J; bases unmatched to any gene: 5. Germline values: CDR1 SGHTA, CDR2 FQGTGA. DNA for the CDR3: TGTGCCAGCAGACCGGGACAGGGAAACAATGAGCAGTTCTTC. Translating gives CASRPGQGNNEQFF.

This clonotype was picked up many times. The chain uses TRBV28 and TRBJ2-2; D might be TRBD2 (6 bases). There are 15 residues in the CDR3. The V and J ends lost 2 bases and 2 bases respectively, with 9 bases between them. Looked up from germline, CDR1 is MDHEN and CDR2 is SYDVKM. The CDR3 spells CASSLGGDNTGELFF. The DNA of the CDR3 is TGTGCCAGCAGTTTAGGAGGGGATAACACCGGGGAGCTGTTTTTT.

Ten or more counts support this clonotype. V gene TRBV3-1 combines with J gene TRBJ2-1, with 8 bases fitting TRBD2. This CDR3 region has 17 residues. The V gene end was trimmed by 0 bases and the J gene end by 4 bases; junction bases not matched to a gene: 8. Germline lookup yields CDR1 LGHDT and CDR2 YNNKEL (reference sequence). CDR3: CASSQDTLASGYNEQFF. The CDR3 region has the DNA TGTGCCAGCAGCCAAGATACTCTGGCTAGCGGGTACAATGAGCAGTTCTTC.

The chain links TRBV7-2 to TRBJ2-3; 7 bases match TRBD1. CDR1 is SGHTA, CDR2 FQGNSA, per germline. J lost 6 bases, V lost 5 bases, and 8 bases had no gene match. The CDR3 is made up of 14 amino acids. Written as DNA, the CDR3 is TGTGCCAGCAGCCACTACAGGGGTCAGGATACGCAGTATTTT. Amino acid sequence: CASSHYRGQDTQYF.

A few counts support this clonotype. This chain connects TRBV12-3 or TRBV12-4 to TRBJ2-7, with D possibly being TRBD1 (5 bases). The V and J ends lost 3 bases and 7 bases respectively, with 19 bases between them. The CDR3 extends over 15 amino acids. This chain's CDR3 is CASSFQGLFSGEQYF. DNA for the CDR3: TGTGCCAGCAGTTTCCAGGGTCTGTTTTCTGGAGAGCAGTACTTC.

This clonotype was picked up a small number of times. This chain connects TRBV4-1 to TRBJ1-3; D call uncertain. V lost 1 base to trimming and J lost 7 bases, with 14 bases between them. Looked up from germline, CDR1 is MGHRA and CDR2 is YSYEKL. The CDR3 totals 15 residues. The CDR3 bases are TGCGCCAGCAGCCAAGTCGTCCCACCGGGGAACACCATATATTTT. The encoded protein is CASSQVVPPGNTIYF.

This clonotype was picked up many times. J is TRBJ2-5 and V is TRBV28, with 15 nucleotides matching TRBD2. This CDR3 spans 15 amino acids. Unmatched junction bases numbered 0, after V lost 5 bases and J lost 2 bases. The germline V gene has CDR1 MDHEN and CDR2 SYDVKM. CDR3 nucleotide sequence: TGTGCCAGCAGTGGGACTAGCGGGAGGCAAGAGACCCAGTACTTC. This sequence encodes CASSGTSGRQETQYF.

The chain joins TRBV6-5 to TRBJ2-7, with 9 bases lining up with TRBD1. The CDR3 totals 16 residues. With 3 bases clipped from V and 0 bases from J, the junction kept 6 bases outside the gene matches. Germline V gene data show CDR1 as MNHEY and CDR2 as SVGAGI. In nucleotides, the CDR3 is TGTGCCAGCAGTTATACCGGGACAGGGAACTCCTACGAGCAGTACTTC. This encodes CASSYTGTGNSYEQYF.

This clonotype was recorded many times. The V and J genes are TRBV30 and TRBJ2-3, with 11 bases matching TRBD2. Germline V gene data show CDR1 as GTSNPN and CDR2 as SVGIG (reference sequence). The ends lost 4 bases at V and 14 bases at J; junction bases unmatched: 8. The CDR3 contains 12 residues. DNA for the CDR3: TGTGCCTGGACCCCACTAGCGGGAGCCCCGTATTTT. Protein product: CAWTPLAGAPYF.

This clonotype was counted a few times. The chain links TRBV10-3 to TRBJ2-6; D might be TRBD1 (6 bases). Trimming took 7 bases from V and 0 from J, leaving 13 bases between them. From germline, CDR1 is ENHRY and CDR2 SYGVKD. The CDR3 loop spans 16 amino acids. CDR3 in amino acids: CAINGQRNSGANVLTF. CDR3 nucleotide sequence: TGTGCCATCAACGGACAGCGAAACTCTGGGGCCAACGTCCTGACTTTC.

The rearrangement uses TRBV4-1 and TRBJ1-6, with no clear D. CDR1 is MGHRA and CDR2 is YSYEKL in the germline V gene. The CDR3 extends over 15 amino acids. Trimming pared 1 base from V and 5 bases from J, leaving 9 bases between. In DNA form, the CDR3 reads TGCGCCAGCAGCCAAGGGCAGGTTGATAATTCACCCCTCCACTTT. It codes for CASSQGQVDNSPLHF.

This chain uses TRBV12-5 with TRBJ1-5, with D unclear. The CDR3 spans 14 residues. In germline, CDR1 is LGHNT, CDR2 FRNRAP. V dropped 2 bases and J dropped 1 base, with 6 bases sitting between them. CDR3 in amino acids: CASGLNLSNQPQHF. The CDR3 nucleotides are TGTGCTAGTGGTTTGAATTTGAGCAATCAGCCCCAGCATTTT.

This clonotype occurred many times. This sequence joins TRBV2 and TRBJ2-7; perhaps TRBD1 as D (5 bases). The CDR3 sequence is 12 residues long. With 10 bases removed from V and 2 bases from J, the gap between germline ends came to 12 bases. CDR1 SNHLY and CDR2 FYNNEI come from the germline V gene. CDR3 residues: CAIVGRAYEQYF. Written as DNA, the CDR3 is TGTGCCATCGTGGGCAGGGCCTACGAGCAGTACTTC.